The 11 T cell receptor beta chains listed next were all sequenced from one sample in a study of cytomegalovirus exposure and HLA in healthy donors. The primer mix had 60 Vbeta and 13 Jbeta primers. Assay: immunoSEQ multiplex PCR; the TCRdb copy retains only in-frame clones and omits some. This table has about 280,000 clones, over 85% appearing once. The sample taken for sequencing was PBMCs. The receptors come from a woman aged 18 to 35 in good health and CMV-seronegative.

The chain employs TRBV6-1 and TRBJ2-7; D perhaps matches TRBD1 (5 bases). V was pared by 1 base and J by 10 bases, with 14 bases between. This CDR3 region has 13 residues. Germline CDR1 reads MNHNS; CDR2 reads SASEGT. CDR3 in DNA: TGTGCCAGCAGTGAAGGGCGGCAGGGTGATCAGTACTTC. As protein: CASSEGRQGDQYF.

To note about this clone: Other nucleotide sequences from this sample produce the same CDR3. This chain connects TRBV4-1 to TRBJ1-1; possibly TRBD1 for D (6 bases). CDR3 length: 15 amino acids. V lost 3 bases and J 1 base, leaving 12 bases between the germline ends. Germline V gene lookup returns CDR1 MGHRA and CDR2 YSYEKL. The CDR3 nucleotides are TGCGCCAGCAGCCATTCGCCGGACAGGAACACTGAAGCTTTCTTT. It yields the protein CASSHSPDRNTEAFF.

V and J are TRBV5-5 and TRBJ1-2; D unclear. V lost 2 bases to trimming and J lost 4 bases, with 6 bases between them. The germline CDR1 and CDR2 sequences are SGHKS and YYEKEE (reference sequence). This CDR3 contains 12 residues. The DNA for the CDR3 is TGTGCCAGCAGCTTTGGCAGCTATGGCTACACCTTC. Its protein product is CASSFGSYGYTF. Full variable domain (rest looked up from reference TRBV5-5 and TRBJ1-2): DAGVTQSPTHLIKTRGQQVTLRCSPISGHKSVSWYQQVLGQGPQFIFQYYEKEERGRGNFPDRFSARQFPNYSSELNVNALLLGDSALYLCASSFGSYGYTFGSGTRLTVV.

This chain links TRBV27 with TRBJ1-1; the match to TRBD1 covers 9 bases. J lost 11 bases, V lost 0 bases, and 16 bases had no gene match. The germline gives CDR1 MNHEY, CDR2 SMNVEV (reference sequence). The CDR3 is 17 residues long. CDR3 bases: TGTGCCAGCAGTTTATCAGGACCGCTACAGGGGGCTAGTGGGGCTTTCTTT. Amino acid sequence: CASSLSGPLQGASGAFF.

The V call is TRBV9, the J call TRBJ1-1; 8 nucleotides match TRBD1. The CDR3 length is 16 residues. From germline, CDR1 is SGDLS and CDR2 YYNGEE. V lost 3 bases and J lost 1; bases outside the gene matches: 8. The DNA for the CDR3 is TGTGCCAGCAGCGAGAGGGGGGGACAGGCGAACACTGAAGCTTTCTTT. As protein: CASSERGGQANTEAFF. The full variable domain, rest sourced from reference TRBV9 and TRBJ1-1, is DSGVTQTPKHLITATGQRVTLRCSPRSGDLSVYWYQQSLDQGLQFLIQYYNGEERAKGNILERFSAQQFPDLHSELNLSSLELGDSALYFCASSERGGQANTEAFFGQGTRLTVV.

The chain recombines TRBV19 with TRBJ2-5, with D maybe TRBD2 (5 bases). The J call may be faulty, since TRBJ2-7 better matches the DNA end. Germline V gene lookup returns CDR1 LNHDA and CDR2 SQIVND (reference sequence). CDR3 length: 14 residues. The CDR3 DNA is TGTGCCAGTAGTATAAGCAGCGGCTCCTACGAGCAGTACTTC. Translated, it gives CASSISSGSYEQYF.

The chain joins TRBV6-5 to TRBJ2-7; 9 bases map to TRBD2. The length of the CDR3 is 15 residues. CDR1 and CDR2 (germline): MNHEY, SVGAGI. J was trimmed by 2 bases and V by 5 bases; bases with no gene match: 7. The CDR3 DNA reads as TGTGCCAGCAGTCGTAGCGGGGGACCCACCTACGAGCAGTACTTC. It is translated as CASSRSGGPTYEQYF.

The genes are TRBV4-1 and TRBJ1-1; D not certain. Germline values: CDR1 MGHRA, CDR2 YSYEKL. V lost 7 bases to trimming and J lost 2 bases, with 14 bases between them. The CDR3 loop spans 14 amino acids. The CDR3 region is CASTPDSQNTEAFF. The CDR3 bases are TGCGCCAGCACCCCCGACTCCCAAAACACTGAAGCTTTCTTT.

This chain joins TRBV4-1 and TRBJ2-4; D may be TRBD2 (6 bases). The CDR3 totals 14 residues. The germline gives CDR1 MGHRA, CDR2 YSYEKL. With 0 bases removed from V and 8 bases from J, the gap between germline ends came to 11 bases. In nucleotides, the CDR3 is TGCGCCAGCAGCCAAGAGGAGGGGACGTACATTCAGTACTTC. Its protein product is CASSQEEGTYIQYF.

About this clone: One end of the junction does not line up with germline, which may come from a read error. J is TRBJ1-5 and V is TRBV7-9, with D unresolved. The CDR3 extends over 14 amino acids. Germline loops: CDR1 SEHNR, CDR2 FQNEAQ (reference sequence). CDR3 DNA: TGTTCCAGCAGCTCCCCGGGTAGCAATCAGCCCCAGCATTTT. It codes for CSSSSPGSNQPQHF.

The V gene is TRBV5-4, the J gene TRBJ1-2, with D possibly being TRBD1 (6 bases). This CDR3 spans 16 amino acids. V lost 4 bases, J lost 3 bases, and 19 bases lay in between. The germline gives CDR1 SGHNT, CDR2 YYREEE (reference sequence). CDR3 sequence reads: CASSLHSGTTDYGYTF. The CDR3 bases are TGTGCCAGCAGCCTCCATTCCGGGACAACCGACTATGGCTACACCTTC.